The rows below give T cell receptor beta chains drawn from one sample of a study of blood T cell repertoires in COVID-19. Generated by immunoSEQ multiplex PCR, the TCRdb table keeps only in-frame clones and is missing some. The sample carries some 70,000 clones, around 88% recorded once. Sequencing input: peripheral blood. These receptors originate from a man aged 35 to 55 with COVID-19, enrolled during active disease. Each CDR3 is given with its conserved first and last residue. The D gene is left open where the match is weak. Size is stated for part of the rows, as once, few or many counts, or as a class when the clone is expanded.

d_gene,v_gene,j_gene,abundance,CDR3aa,CDR3nt
TRBD2,TRBV5-1,TRBJ2-3,-,CASNVAGDTDTQYF,TGCGCCAGCAACGTAGCGGGGGACACAGATACGCAGTATTTT
TRBD2,TRBV7-9,TRBJ2-1,-,CASSLPAGGRNEQFF,TGTGCCAGCAGCTTACCAGCGGGGGGGCGCAATGAGCAGTTCTTC
-,TRBV6-1,TRBJ1-6,few,CASSEARRSSYNSPLHF,TGTGCCAGCAGTGAAGCTCGACGGAGCTCCTATAATTCACCCCTCCACTTT
-,TRBV6-5,TRBJ2-5,-,CASSYSLGIQETQYF,TGTGCCAGCAGTTACTCGCTAGGAATACAAGAGACCCAGTACTTC
-,TRBV19,TRBJ1-2,-,CASSTRVQDHYGYTF,TGTGCCAGTAGTACCCGAGTCCAGGATCACTATGGCTACACCTTC
TRBD1,TRBV6-5,TRBJ2-5,once,CASSYSQGAGGTQYF,TGTGCCAGCAGTTACTCGCAGGGGGCGGGCGGGACCCAGTACTTC
TRBD2,TRBV3-1/TRBV3-2,TRBJ2-2,-,CASSRRTSGGAGTGELFF,TGTGCCAGCAGCCGCCGGACTAGCGGGGGGGCGGGCACCGGGGAGCTGTTTTTT
TRBD2,TRBV27,TRBJ2-3,-,CASTLWGGDGSDTQYF,TGTGCCAGCACGCTTTGGGGGGGGGATGGTTCAGATACGCAGTATTTT
-,TRBV7-6,TRBJ2-5,-,CASSLEGGPLQETQYF,TGTGCCAGCAGCTTAGAAGGGGGACCACTACAAGAGACCCAGTACTTC
-,TRBV6-2/TRBV6-3,TRBJ2-7,few,CASSYSAGEQYF,TGTGCCAGCAGTTACTCGGCGGGCGAGCAGTACTTC
-,TRBV12-2,TRBJ2-3,-,CASRLVSRDRPNRDTQYF,TGTGCAAGTCGCTTAGTCAGCCGGGACAGGCCCAACAGAGATACGCAGTATTTT
-,TRBV5-1,TRBJ2-5,-,CASSLVVARGETQYF,TGCGCCAGCAGCTTGGTGGTAGCGCGAGGAGAGACCCAGTACTTC
TRBD1,TRBV2,TRBJ1-6,-,CASSVNVDRNNSPLHF,TGTGCCAGCAGTGTGAACGTGGACAGGAATAATTCACCCCTCCACTTT
TRBD2,TRBV7-2,TRBJ2-1,-,CASSIGEGSYNEQFF,TGTGCCAGCAGTATAGGGGAGGGCTCCTACAATGAGCAGTTCTTC
TRBD1,TRBV2,TRBJ2-1,-,CASSGDRGLYNEQFF,TGTGCCAGCAGTGGAGACAGGGGACTTTACAATGAGCAGTTCTTC
-,TRBV15,TRBJ1-5,-,CATSRAGREEQPQHF,TGTGCCACCAGCAGAGCAGGGAGGGAGGAACAGCCCCAGCATTTT
-,TRBV15,TRBJ2-7,few,CATSGGLPGSYEQYF,TGTGCCACCAGCGGGGGACTCCCAGGGTCTTACGAGCAGTACTTC
-,TRBV7-2,TRBJ2-3,-,CASSLTRGGGTQYF,TGTGCCAGCAGCTTAACTAGAGGGGGGGGTACGCAGTATTTT
TRBD2,TRBV3-1/TRBV3-2,TRBJ2-7,-,CASSQDLAGTPYEQYF,TGTGCCAGCAGCCAAGACCTAGCGGGAACCCCCTACGAGCAGTACTTC
TRBD1,TRBV7-9,TRBJ2-1,-,CASSVDRGPHNEQFF,TGTGCCAGCAGCGTCGACAGGGGGCCCCACAATGAGCAGTTCTTC
-,TRBV6-5,TRBJ2-7,-,CASSYQGGPYEQYF,TGTGCCAGCAGTTACCAGGGGGGACCTTACGAGCAGTACTTC
-,TRBV6-1,TRBJ1-3,-,CASSDTDRIYSGNTIYF,TGTGCCAGCAGTGACACCGACAGGATATACTCTGGAAACACCATATATTTT
TRBD2,TRBV7-7,TRBJ2-2,-,CASSLAAGGPDTGELFF,TGTGCCAGCAGCCTGGCAGCGGGGGGGCCGGACACCGGGGAGCTGTTTTTT
TRBD2,TRBV3-1/TRBV3-2,TRBJ2-3,-,CASSLYLADGDTQYF,TGTGCCAGCAGCCTATACCTAGCGGATGGAGATACGCAGTATTTT
-,TRBV24-1,TRBJ2-5,-,CATSDAGLSETQYF,TGTGCCACCAGTGACGCGGGACTCTCGGAGACCCAGTACTTC
-,TRBV20-1,TRBJ1-4,few,CSASTHTGGEKLFF,TGCAGTGCTAGTACGCACACGGGGGGTGAAAAACTGTTTTTT
TRBD1,TRBV25-1,TRBJ2-7,-,CASNPGTGINEQYF,TGTGCCAGCAACCCAGGGACAGGGATAAACGAGCAGTACTTC
-,TRBV15,TRBJ1-5,once,CATSRVRYSNQPQHF,TGTGCCACCAGCAGAGTGAGGTATAGCAATCAGCCCCAGCATTTT
-,TRBV7-2,TRBJ1-6,-,CAIGAAFNSPLHF,TGTGCCATAGGGGCAGCTTTTAATTCACCCCTCCACTTT
TRBD1,TRBV19,TRBJ1-1,-,CASSPQDRGPALNTEAFF,TGTGCCAGTAGTCCCCAAGACAGGGGGCCCGCCTTGAACACTGAAGCTTTCTTT
TRBD1,TRBV15,TRBJ1-6,-,CAIRQGGNSPLHF,TGTGCCATCAGACAGGGGGGAAATTCACCCCTCCACTTT
-,TRBV7-9,TRBJ1-2,-,CASSTTTEIGGYTF,TGTGCCAGCAGCACGACGACAGAAATCGGGGGCTACACCTTC
-,TRBV6-1,TRBJ2-3,-,CASSEPESDTQYF,TGTGCCAGCAGTGAACCTGAGTCCGATACGCAGTATTTT
-,TRBV12-3/TRBV12-4,TRBJ1-1,-,CASSLALGGEAFF,TGTGCCAGCAGTTTAGCGCTAGGGGGTGAAGCTTTCTTT
-,TRBV19,TRBJ2-3,-,CASSTGHGTDTQYF,TGTGCCAGTAGTACGGGACACGGCACAGATACGCAGTATTTT
-,TRBV4-2,TRBJ2-1,-,CASSPPGSRGYNEQFF,TGTGCCAGCAGCCCTCCCGGGTCGCGGGGATACAATGAGCAGTTCTTC
TRBD1,TRBV5-6,TRBJ2-7,-,CASRLRQGSYEQYF,TGTGCCAGCAGACTACGACAGGGCTCCTACGAGCAGTACTTC
-,TRBV9,TRBJ2-2,-,CASSVGGDTGELFF,TGTGCCAGCAGCGTAGGCGGGGACACCGGGGAGCTGTTTTTT
-,TRBV5-6,TRBJ2-1,-,CASSLYGEAIYNEQFF,TGTGCCAGCAGCTTGTATGGGGAGGCCATTTACAATGAGCAGTTCTTC
-,TRBV6-5,TRBJ1-1,-,CASSRQSIGTEAFF,TGTGCCAGCAGCCGACAGAGTATAGGCACTGAAGCTTTCTTT
-,TRBV30,TRBJ2-6,-,CAWSWAEGTGANVLTF,TGTGCCTGGAGTTGGGCCGAGGGAACTGGGGCCAACGTCCTGACTTTC
TRBD1,TRBV4-1,TRBJ1-6,-,CASSQVLDRGSSSYNSPLHF,TGCGCCAGCAGCCAAGTTTTGGACAGGGGCTCTAGCTCCTATAATTCACCCCTCCACTTT